The rows below give T cell receptor beta chains drawn from one sample of a study of blood T cells in healthy people across ages. TCRdb reanalysed the 5' RACE reads using MiXCR and keeps one entry per CDR3 protein. The top ten hold over 30% of the sample, which has about 640,000 distinct CDR3 sequences, about 54% seen once. Specimen: blood. These receptors all come from a man between 60 and 75 years old in good health. Both conserved end residues are part of each CDR3. D genes are given only for firm matches. Clone size is not always given. Where it is, it says once, few, many or a class for expanded clones.

TRBV12-3/TRBV12-4	few	TRBJ2-3	NA	TGTGCCAGCAGTGTTGGAGGGGGAGCAGATGCGCAGTATTTT	CASSVGGGADAQYF
TRBV28	NA	TRBJ2-6	NA	TGTGCCAGCAGTTTAGGCCGGTGGCTCCCCAGCTCTGGGGCCAACGTCCTGACTTTC	CASSLGRWLPSSGANVLTF
TRBV27	NA	TRBJ2-4	TRBD1	TGTGCCAGCAGTCCACGACAGGGTTTGGACATTCAGTACTTC	CASSPRQGLDIQYF
TRBV4-1	many	TRBJ2-1	TRBD1	TGCGCCAGCAGCCGGCGGACAGGGTGGGCTTTCGGGGAGCAGTTCTTC	CASSRRTGWAFGEQFF
TRBV4-2	few	TRBJ2-3	NA	TGTGCCAGCAGCCGTACTACCCTAGCGTTGGGCACAGATACGCAGTATTTT	CASSRTTLALGTDTQYF
TRBV20-1	NA	TRBJ2-3	TRBD2	TGCAGTGCTGAAGGCCTAGCGGAGAGCACAGATACGCAGTATTTT	CSAEGLAESTDTQYF
TRBV7-2	few	TRBJ2-1	TRBD1	TGTGCCAGCAGCTCTCGACAGGGGGGTTACAATGAGCAGTTCTTC	CASSSRQGGYNEQFF
TRBV19	NA	TRBJ2-2	NA	TGTGCCAGTATTCGACTAAACACCGGGGAGCTGTTTTTT	CASIRLNTGELFF
TRBV27	NA	TRBJ2-3	NA	TGTGCCAGCACTCGACTACTCGGAGGAGTAGGCACAGATACGCAGTATTTT	CASTRLLGGVGTDTQYF
TRBV10-3	NA	TRBJ2-2	TRBD2	TGTGCCACCCGGACTAGCGGTTTCCCCACCGGGGAGCTGTTTTTT	CATRTSGFPTGELFF
TRBV20-1	NA	TRBJ1-2	TRBD1	TGCAGTGCTAGGGACCCGGGACAGGGAGGCTATGGCTACACCTTC	CSARDPGQGGYGYTF
TRBV7-4	NA	TRBJ2-7	NA	TGTGCCAGCAGCCTTCTGGGAAGGACCTCCTACGAGCAGTACTTC	CASSLLGRTSYEQYF
TRBV5-1	many	TRBJ2-5	TRBD2	TGCGCCAGCAGCTTCGCGGGGGGTGAGACCCAGTACTTC	CASSFAGGETQYF
TRBV20-1	few	TRBJ2-5	TRBD1	TGCAGTGCCAGCGACAGGGGACGAGAGACCCAGTACTTC	CSASDRGRETQYF
TRBV5-1	NA	TRBJ1-4	NA	TGCGCCAGCAGCGTGGACAGCCGTAATGAAAAACTGTTTTTT	CASSVDSRNEKLFF
TRBV6-5	NA	TRBJ2-1	NA	TGTGCCAGCAGCCTAAGACCCGAGGGTAATGAGCAGTTCTTC	CASSLRPEGNEQFF
TRBV2	NA	TRBJ1-1	NA	TGTGCCAGCAGTTGGACGGTAGAAGCTTTCTTT	CASSWTVEAFF
TRBV6-5	NA	TRBJ1-2	NA	TGTGCCAGCATTTACGGGGGGGAGGGCTACACCTTC	CASIYGGEGYTF
TRBV28	NA	TRBJ2-7	NA	TGTGCCAGCAGCGTTAGGGATGTGGAGCAGTACTTC	CASSVRDVEQYF
TRBV7-8	NA	TRBJ2-7	TRBD1	TGTGCCAGCAGCGGAAGGACAGGACCATACGAGCAGTACTTC	CASSGRTGPYEQYF
TRBV7-9	NA	TRBJ2-3	NA	TGTGCCAGCAGCCCTACAATAGATACGCAGTATTTT	CASSPTIDTQYF
TRBV10-3	NA	TRBJ2-4	NA	TGTGCCATCACCCCCAATGAGGACAATGAGCAGTACTTC	CAITPNEDNEQYF
TRBV3-1	NA	TRBJ2-5	TRBD2	TGTGCCAGCAGCCAAGGGACTAGCGGGTGGGAGACCCAGTACTTC	CASSQGTSGWETQYF